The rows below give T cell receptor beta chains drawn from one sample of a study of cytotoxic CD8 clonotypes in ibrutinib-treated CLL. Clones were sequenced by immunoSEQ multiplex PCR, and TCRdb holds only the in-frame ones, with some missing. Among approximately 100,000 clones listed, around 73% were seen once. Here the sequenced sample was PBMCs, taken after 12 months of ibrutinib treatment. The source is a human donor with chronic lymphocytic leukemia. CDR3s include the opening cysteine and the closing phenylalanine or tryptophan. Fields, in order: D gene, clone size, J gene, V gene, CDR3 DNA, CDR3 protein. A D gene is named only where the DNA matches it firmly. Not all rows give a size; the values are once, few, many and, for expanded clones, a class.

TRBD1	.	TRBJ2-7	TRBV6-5	TGTGCCAGCAGCTCACCGGGACAGGGAGTCTACGAGCAGTACTTC	CASSSPGQGVYEQYF
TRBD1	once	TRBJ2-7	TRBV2	TGTGCCAGCAGTGGGACAGGAAGTTCCTACGAGCAGTACTTC	CASSGTGSSYEQYF
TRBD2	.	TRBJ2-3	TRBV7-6	TGTGCCAGCAGCACGGGAACTAGCGGGGGTCATACAGATACGCAGTATTTT	CASSTGTSGGHTDTQYF
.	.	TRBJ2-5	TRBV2	TGTGCCAGCAAGGCTCTAGGGGGAACGGGGTTGCGCGAGACCCAGTACTTC	CASKALGGTGLRETQYF
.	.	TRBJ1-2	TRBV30	TGTGCCTGGAGCCAGGACCCTAACTATGGCTACACCTTC	CAWSQDPNYGYTF
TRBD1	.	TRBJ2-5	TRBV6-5	TGTGCCAGCAGTTTCGGGACAGTCCAAGAGACCCAGTACTTC	CASSFGTVQETQYF
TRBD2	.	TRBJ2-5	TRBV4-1	TGCGCCAGCAGCTCAGGGCCAGCGGGGGCGGGGGGAGAGACCCAGTACTTC	CASSSGPAGAGGETQYF
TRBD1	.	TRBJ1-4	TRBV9	TGTGCCAGCAGCGTCAGGGGGGAACCAGATGAAAAACTGTTTTTT	CASSVRGEPDEKLFF
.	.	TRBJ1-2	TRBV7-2	TGTGCCAGCAGCTTAGGATTTCTACAGCCTGGGGACTATGGCTACACCTTC	CASSLGFLQPGDYGYTF
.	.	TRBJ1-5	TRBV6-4	TGTGCCAGCTCTCTCGGAAGACCTAGCAATCAGCCCCAGCATTTT	CASSLGRPSNQPQHF
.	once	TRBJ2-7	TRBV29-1	TGCAGCGTTGATGGTGGCAAGGGCTACGAGCAGTACTTC	CSVDGGKGYEQYF
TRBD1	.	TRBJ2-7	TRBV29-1	TGCAGCGTTTTTTACAGGGGTCTATCCTACGAGCAGTACTTC	CSVFYRGLSYEQYF
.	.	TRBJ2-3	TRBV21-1	TGTGCCAGCAGCAAAGGCGGGCTAGCGGGGAGATTGGGCACAGATACGCAGTATTTT	CASSKGGLAGRLGTDTQYF
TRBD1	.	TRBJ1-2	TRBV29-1	TGCAGCGTCCCGGGACAGGGTAACGGTGGCTACACCTTC	CSVPGQGNGGYTF
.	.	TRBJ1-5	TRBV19	TGTGCCAGTAGTTTAACCATTAGCAATCAGCCCCAGCATTTT	CASSLTISNQPQHF
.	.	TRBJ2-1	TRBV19	TGTGCCAGTAGTATGGGGCGGGACAACGACAATGAGCAGTTCTTC	CASSMGRDNDNEQFF
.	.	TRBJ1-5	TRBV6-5	TGTGCCAGCAGTTACGGAACAGACGCTCAGCCCCAGCATTTT	CASSYGTDAQPQHF
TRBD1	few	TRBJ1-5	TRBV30	TGTGCCTGGAGTACCGGACAGGGCCGCAATCAGCCCCAGCATTTT	CAWSTGQGRNQPQHF
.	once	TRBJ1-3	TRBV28	TGTGCCTCCGAGACCGCCTCTGGAAACACCATATATTTT	CASETASGNTIYF
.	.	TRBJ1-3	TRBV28	TGTGCCACCCTTAGTTGGGGGCCCCTCTCTGGAAACACCATATATTTT	CATLSWGPLSGNTIYF
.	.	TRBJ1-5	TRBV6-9	TGTGCCAGCAGTTACGGACAGAATCAGCCCCAGCATTTT	CASSYGQNQPQHF
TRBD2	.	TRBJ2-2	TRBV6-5	TGTGCCAGCAGTCTAGCGGGGACTAGCGGGGAGCTGTTTTTT	CASSLAGTSGELFF
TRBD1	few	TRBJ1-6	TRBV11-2	TGTGCCAGCAGCTTAGATTGGCGGGCAGGGGGTTCACCCCTCCACTTT	CASSLDWRAGGSPLHF
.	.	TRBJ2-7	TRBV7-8	TGTGCCAGCAGCCCGAGGTCAAACAGGGCCTACGAGCAGTACTTC	CASSPRSNRAYEQYF
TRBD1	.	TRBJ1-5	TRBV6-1	TGTGCCAGCAGTCCAGGGGGCCTGCCCCAGCATTTT	CASSPGGLPQHF
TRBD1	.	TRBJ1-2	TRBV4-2	TGTGCCAGCAGCCAACGGACAGGGGATGGCTACACCTTC	CASSQRTGDGYTF
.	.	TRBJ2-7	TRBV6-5	TGTGCCAGCAGACCTTTCGGGGGAAATTACTACGAGCAGTACTTC	CASRPFGGNYYEQYF
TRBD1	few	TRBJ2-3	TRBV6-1	TGTGCCAGCAGTGTGAGAGGAGACAGGGGATCAGATACGCAGTATTTT	CASSVRGDRGSDTQYF
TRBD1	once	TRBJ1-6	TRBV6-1	TGTGCCAGCAGTGAAAGGCAGGGGGGTTATTCACCCCTCCACTTT	CASSERQGGYSPLHF
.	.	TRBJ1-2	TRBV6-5	TGTGCCAGCAGTGCCGCAGAGGGACGGACCTATGGCTACACCTTC	CASSAAEGRTYGYTF
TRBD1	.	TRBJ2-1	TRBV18	TGTGCCAGCTCACCGGAACTCCGGGACAGGGTCAATGAGCAGTTCTTC	CASSPELRDRVNEQFF
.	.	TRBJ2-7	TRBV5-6	TGTGCCAGCAGCTTACAGAATTACGAGCAGTACTTC	CASSLQNYEQYF
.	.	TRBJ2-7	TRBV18	TGTGCCAGCTCACCACCTGGGGCCTCGGGCGACGAGCAGTACTTC	CASSPPGASGDEQYF
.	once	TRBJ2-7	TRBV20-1	TGCAGTGAAGGATCTCTCGAGGAGCAGTACTTC	CSEGSLEEQYF
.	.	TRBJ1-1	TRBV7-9	TGTGCCAGCAGCTCCGCAGGGTCCACTGAAGCTTTCTTT	CASSSAGSTEAFF